Shown below are 27 T cell receptor beta chains from a single sample sequenced in a study of identical twins. TCRdb reprocessed the 5' RACE reads via MiXCR and lists one record per CDR3 protein. This table holds 460,000 or so distinct CDR3 sequences, about 14% found once. The sample was also reused in another study, on yellow fever vaccine responses in identical twins.

Material: CD4+ T cells sorted from blood. The source is a young woman in good health.

The chain couples TRBV20-1 to TRBJ2-5, with 10 bases identical to TRBD2. This CDR3 is built from 14 residues. Germline V CDR1 and CDR2: DFQATT, SNEGSKA (reference sequence). V was clipped by 4 bases and J by 5 bases; unmatched bases: 7. The CDR3 loop reads CSAIERGGRETQYF. CDR3 bases: TGCAGTGCTATCGAGCGGGGGGGCAGGGAGACCCAGTACTTC.

This clonotype was seen a few times. V and J are TRBV2 and TRBJ2-7, with D perhaps assigned TRBD1 or TRBD2 (5 bases each). CDR3 length: 11 residues. Germline-derived CDR1 and CDR2 are SNHLY and FYNNEI. The ends were cut back, 7 bases at V and 6 bases at J, with 10 bases in the middle. DNA for the CDR3: TGTGCCAGCAACGCAGGGAGCGAGCAGTACTTC. Translation gives CASNAGSEQYF.

V is TRBV28 and J is TRBJ2-7, with D tentatively TRBD2 (6 bases). The CDR3 covers 15 residues. V lost 4 bases and J 2 bases, leaving 15 bases between the germline ends. The germline gives CDR1 MDHEN, CDR2 SYDVKM. CDR3 amino acids: CASSSRRGYTYEQYF. The CDR3 region has the DNA TGTGCCAGCAGTTCCCGGAGGGGATATACCTACGAGCAGTACTTC.

As DNA, the CDR3 is TGTGCCAGCAGCTTGATGGGACTAGCGGGGATGAGCTCCTACAATGAGCAGTTCTTC. Translated, it gives CASSLMGLAGMSSYNEQFF. The rearrangement links TRBV5-4 to TRBJ2-1, with 13 bases fitting TRBD2. J was trimmed by 0 bases and V by 1 base; bases with no gene match: 7. This CDR3 region has 19 residues. The germline V gene encodes CDR1 SGHNT and CDR2 YYREEE (reference sequence).

This clonotype was counted at least ten times. This rearrangement joins TRBV5-1 to TRBJ2-1; D is possibly TRBD1 (5 bases). Trimming took off 4 bases at V and 6 bases at J, with 11 bases between the two ends. The CDR3 spans 13 residues. Germline CDR1 is SGHRS and CDR2 is YFSETQ. CDR3 sequence (DNA): TGCGCCAGCAGCCCCCATACAGGCAATGAGCAGTTCTTC. As protein: CASSPHTGNEQFF.

CDR3 residues: CSASRGARETQYF. CDR3 sequence (DNA): TGCAGTGCTAGTCGGGGGGCCCGGGAGACCCAGTACTTC. The V and J genes are TRBV20-1 and TRBJ2-5; D perhaps matches TRBD2 (7 bases). The V gene's germline CDR1 is DFQATT and CDR2 SNEGSKA (reference sequence). The ends were cut back, 3 bases at V and 5 bases at J, with 13 bases in the middle. This CDR3 spans 13 amino acids.

Comment on this clonotype: This may be a read error, as it is one base from a much larger clone. V gene TRBV12-3 or TRBV12-4 combines with J gene TRBJ2-3; the D gene is possibly TRBD2 (7 bases). This CDR3 is built from 17 residues. The V and J ends lost 6 bases and 2 bases respectively, with 21 bases between them. The CDR3 sequence: CASSLHRGGQSTDTQYF. CDR3 coding DNA: TGTGCCAGCAGCCTCCATAGGGGGGGTCAATCCACAGATACGCAGTATTTT.

Only a few counts were recorded for this clonotype. This chain connects TRBV29-1 to TRBJ2-2; the match to TRBD1 covers 8 bases. This CDR3 region has 13 residues. Germline CDR1 and CDR2: SQVTM and ANQGSEA. V was pared by 7 bases and J by 2 bases, with 3 bases of the junction left unmatched. The CDR3 coding sequence is TGCAGCGGGGGGACAGGCAACACCGGGGAGCTGTTTTTT. Its translation is CSGGTGNTGELFF.

The V call is TRBV28, the J call TRBJ2-7, with D uncertain. V lost 2 bases and J lost 3, with 14 bases in between. The length of the CDR3 is 15 residues. Germline loops: CDR1 MDHEN, CDR2 SYDVKM. CDR3 DNA sequence: TGTGCCAGCAGTTTACTAGGCGGATACTACTACGAGCAGTACTTC. Amino acids: CASSLLGGYYYEQYF.

In its sample, this clonotype was seen a few times. The J gene is TRBJ2-5, the V gene TRBV6-2 or TRBV6-3; possibly TRBD2 for D (6 bases). Germline CDR1 MNHEY, CDR2 SVGEGT. The CDR3 covers 14 residues. V was shortened by 6 bases and J by 5 bases, with 16 bases between the two germline ends. Here the CDR3 reads CASRMGLKVETQYF. The DNA for the CDR3 is TGTGCCAGCAGGATGGGACTTAAGGTGGAGACCCAGTACTTC.

The V call is TRBV7-9, the J call TRBJ1-2; D uncertain. CDR3 length: 14 amino acids. CDR1 and CDR2 (germline): SEHNR, FQNEAQ (reference sequence). Trimming took 3 bases from V and 6 from J, leaving 14 bases between them. The CDR3 here is CASSFGKSHHGYTF. The DNA of the CDR3 is TGTGCCAGCAGCTTTGGAAAGTCTCACCATGGCTACACCTTC.

The V and J genes are TRBV20-1 and TRBJ2-5; 9 bases are a match to TRBD1. Germline values: CDR1 DFQATT, CDR2 SNEGSKA (reference sequence). CDR3 length: 15 amino acids. Trimming at V came to 3 bases and at J to 9 bases, leaving 14 bases not matched to a gene. The chain's CDR3 is CSASRTGAVEDAQYF. The CDR3 DNA reads TGCAGTGCTAGTAGGACAGGGGCGGTGGAGGATGCCCAGTACTTC.

This clonotype appeared many times. The chain couples TRBV10-3 to TRBJ2-3; 7 bases are shared with TRBD2. After removal of 7 bases from V and 1 base from J, the junction contained 5 bases not matched to a gene. The CDR3 sequence is 14 residues long. Per germline, CDR1 ENHRY and CDR2 SYGVKD. Here the CDR3 reads CAIMRLAGTDTQYF. DNA of the CDR3: TGTGCCATCATGCGTCTAGCGGGCACAGATACGCAGTATTTT.

This rearrangement joins TRBV9 to TRBJ2-3, with a tentative D call TRBD2 (6 bases). CDR3 length: 15 residues. Germline loops: CDR1 SGDLS, CDR2 YYNGEE. V gave up 0 bases and J gave up 6 bases, with 14 bases separating them. The CDR3 nucleotides read TGTGCCAGCAGCGTAGTGGAGGGGCTTGGGGATACGCAGTATTTT. Residues: CASSVVEGLGDTQYF.

This clonotype appeared a few times. The chain is built from TRBV10-3 and TRBJ2-7; tentatively, D is TRBD2 (5 bases). Looked up from germline, CDR1 is ENHRY and CDR2 is SYGVKD. The CDR3 length is 14 residues. Trimming took off 4 bases at V and 2 bases at J, with 12 bases between the two ends. This chain's CDR3 is CAISGETPTYEQYF. As DNA, the CDR3 is TGTGCCATCAGTGGGGAGACCCCGACCTACGAGCAGTACTTC.

The DNA of the CDR3 is TGTGCCAGCAGTTACTCGACAGGGGGTGGCGGGGAGCTGTTTTTT. Translation: CASSYSTGGGGELFF. This rearrangement joins TRBV6-5 to TRBJ2-2; TRBD1 matches at 9 bases. Germline V gene sequence: CDR1 MNHEY, CDR2 SVGAGI. The CDR3 is 15 residues long. V shed 0 bases and J 7 bases; nucleotides not matched to a gene: 3.

The V gene is TRBV27, the J gene TRBJ2-2, with a possible D match to TRBD1 (6 bases). Trimming removed 3 bases at V and 8 bases at J, with 13 bases between. In germline, CDR1 is MNHEY, CDR2 SMNVEV (reference sequence). The CDR3 loop spans 14 amino acids. CDR3 protein: CASSFLGAAGELFF. The DNA for the CDR3 is TGTGCCAGCAGTTTTTTGGGGGCAGCGGGGGAGCTGTTTTTT.

The sample holds many counts of this clonotype. J is TRBJ2-1 and V is TRBV10-3, with unresolved D. The CDR3 is made up of 11 amino acids. CDR1 is ENHRY and CDR2 is SYGVKD in the germline V gene. Trimming removed 6 bases at V and 7 bases at J, with 7 bases between. The CDR3 DNA reads as TGTGCCATCAGAACTGATAATGAGCAGTTCTTC. Protein: CAIRTDNEQFF.

This clonotype showed up just a few times. This sequence joins TRBV7-9 and TRBJ2-1; the D gene is possibly TRBD2 (5 bases). Trimming cost V 5 bases and J 12 bases, with 17 bases left between them. The CDR3 is 13 residues long. Germline V lookup: CDR1 SEHNR, CDR2 FQNEAQ (reference sequence). CDR3 DNA sequence: TGTGCCAGCAGCACGTCGCTAGCAATTGGGCAGTTCTTC. Translated, it gives CASSTSLAIGQFF.

This clonotype turned up a few times. The chain recombines TRBV5-6 with TRBJ2-7; 9 positions agree with TRBD1. J was trimmed by 3 bases and V by 2 bases; bases with no gene match: 6. This CDR3 has 15 residues. The germline CDR1 and CDR2 sequences are SGHDT and YYEEEE. The chain's CDR3 is CASSFGDRDFYEQYF. CDR3 in DNA: TGTGCCAGCAGCTTTGGGGACAGGGACTTCTACGAGCAGTACTTC.

The chain carries TRBV5-1 and TRBJ1-1; weak D call: TRBD1 (6 bases). The CDR3 covers 13 residues. Trimming removed 2 bases at V and 11 bases at J, with 16 bases between. Germline V gene data show CDR1 as SGHRS and CDR2 as YFSETQ. The CDR3 region is CASSFGGSSRAFF. The CDR3 nucleotides are TGCGCCAGCAGCTTTGGGGGCAGCTCGCGCGCTTTCTTT.

This clonotype was counted a few times. The chain uses TRBV29-1 and TRBJ2-6; D is possibly TRBD1 (6 bases). Germline CDR1 SQVTM, CDR2 ANQGSEA. This CDR3 comprises 15 residues. V shed 2 bases and J shed 1 base, with 9 bases lying between them. CDR3 nucleotide sequence: TGCAGCGTTGAATCCAGGGGTTCTGGGGCCAACGTCCTGACTTTC. Residues: CSVESRGSGANVLTF.

The chain recombines TRBV6-5 with TRBJ2-3, with 8 bases aligning to TRBD2. J was trimmed by 0 bases and V by 0 bases; bases with no gene match: 5. Germline V gene lookup returns CDR1 MNHEY and CDR2 SVGAGI. This CDR3 is built from 17 residues. The CDR3 loop is CASSYSLSGVSTDTQYF. CDR3 bases: TGTGCCAGCAGTTACTCCCTTAGCGGGGTGAGCACAGATACGCAGTATTTT.

The V gene is TRBV7-9, the J gene TRBJ2-2; 8 positions match TRBD2. V dropped 7 bases and J dropped 3; count of bases not matched to a gene: 7. This CDR3 comprises 15 residues. Looked up from germline, CDR1 is SEHNR and CDR2 is FQNEAQ (reference sequence). The CDR3 spells CASIGREVDTGELFF. In DNA, the CDR3 is TGTGCCAGCATCGGGCGGGAGGTCGACACCGGGGAGCTGTTTTTT. Full variable domain (rest looked up from reference TRBV7-9 and TRBJ2-2): DTGVSQNPRHKITKRGQNVTFRCDPISEHNRLYWYRQTLGQGPEFLTYFQNEAQLEKSRLLSDRFSAERPKGSFSTLEIQRTEQGDSAMYLCASIGREVDTGELFFGEGSRLTVL.

The CDR3 loop is CASSYGNAGQGNEQYF. Written as DNA, the CDR3 is TGTGCCAGCAGCTACGGAAACGCTGGACAGGGGAACGAGCAGTACTTC. This rearrangement joins TRBV7-2 to TRBJ2-7; 9 bases agree with TRBD1. CDR3 length equals 16 residues. Trimming took 4 bases from V and 5 from J; bases not matched to a gene: 12. Germline CDR1 SGHTA, CDR2 FQGNSA.

This clonotype was seen at least ten times. The chain is built from TRBV12-3 or TRBV12-4 and TRBJ2-1, with D unresolved. The V end was cut by 6 bases, the J end by 7 bases, with 10 bases between. This CDR3 is 12 amino acids long. CDR3 coding DNA: TGTGCCAGCAGCAGACGTGGGAATGAGCAGTTCTTC. This encodes CASSRRGNEQFF.

The V gene is TRBV4-1, the J gene TRBJ2-5; D may be TRBD2 (5 bases). The germline gives CDR1 MGHRA, CDR2 YSYEKL. CDR3 length equals 15 residues. Between the trimmed V and J ends, which lost 1 base and 5 bases, there was a span of 14 bases. The CDR3 spells CASSQGGASTETQYF. The CDR3 bases are TGCGCCAGCAGCCAAGGGGGAGCTAGCACGGAGACCCAGTACTTC.